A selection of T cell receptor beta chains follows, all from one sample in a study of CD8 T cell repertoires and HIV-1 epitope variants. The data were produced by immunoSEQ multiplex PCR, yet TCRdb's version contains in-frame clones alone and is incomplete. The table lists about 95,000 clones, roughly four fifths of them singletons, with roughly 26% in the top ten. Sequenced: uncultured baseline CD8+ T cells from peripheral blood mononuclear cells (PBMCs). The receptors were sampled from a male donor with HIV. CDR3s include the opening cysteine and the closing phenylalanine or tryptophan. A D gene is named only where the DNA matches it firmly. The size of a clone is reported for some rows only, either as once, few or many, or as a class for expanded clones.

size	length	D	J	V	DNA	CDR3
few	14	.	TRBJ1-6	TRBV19	TGTGCCAGTAGTATAGTCACGGGGAATTCACCCCTCCACTTT	CASSIVTGNSPLHF
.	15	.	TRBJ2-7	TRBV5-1	TGCGCCAGCAGCCCAAGCGGGTCGGGGGCTTACGAGCAGTACTTC	CASSPSGSGAYEQYF
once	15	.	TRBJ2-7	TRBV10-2	TGCGCCAGCAGTGAGCCGACAGTTCCGACCTACGAGCAGTACTTC	CASSEPTVPTYEQYF
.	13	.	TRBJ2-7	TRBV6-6	TGTGCCAGCAGTTACTCCCAGGTTTACGAGCAGTACTTC	CASSYSQVYEQYF
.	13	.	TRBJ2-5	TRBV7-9	TGTGCCAGCAGCTCAGGGGAAGAGGAGACCCAGTACTTC	CASSSGEEETQYF
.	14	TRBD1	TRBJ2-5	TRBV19	TGTGCCAGTAGGGCCCATCAGGGGGAAGAGACCCAGTACTTC	CASRAHQGEETQYF
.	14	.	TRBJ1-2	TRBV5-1	TGCGCCAGCAGCTTGGTTCCCGGGGAGGACGGCTACACCTTC	CASSLVPGEDGYTF
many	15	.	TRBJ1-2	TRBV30	TGTGCCTGGAGTGGACGGGACGCTTGGACCTATGGCTACACCTTC	CAWSGRDAWTYGYTF
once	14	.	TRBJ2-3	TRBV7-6	TGTGCCAGCAGCCAGGAGTGGGGCACAGATACGCAGTATTTT	CASSQEWGTDTQYF
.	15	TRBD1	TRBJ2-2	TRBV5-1	TGCGCCAGCCGAATGGACAGGGCGAACACCGGGGAGCTGTTTTTT	CASRMDRANTGELFF
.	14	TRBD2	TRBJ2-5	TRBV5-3	TGTGCCAGAAGGGCGGGAGGGCCCCAAGAGACCCAGTACTTC	CARRAGGPQETQYF
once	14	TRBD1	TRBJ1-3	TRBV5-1	TGCGCCAGCACCGAGGGGGCCGGTGGAAACACCATATATTTT	CASTEGAGGNTIYF
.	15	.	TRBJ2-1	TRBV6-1	TGTGCCAGCAGTCAAGGAGGGGGGGTCCACAATGAGCAGTTCTTC	CASSQGGGVHNEQFF
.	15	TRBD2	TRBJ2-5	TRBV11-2	TGTGCCAGCAGCTTGGCATTAGCGGGAGATGAGACCCAGTACTTC	CASSLALAGDETQYF
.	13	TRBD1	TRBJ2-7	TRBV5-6	TGTGCCAGCAGGGGACAGGGAGTGTACGAGCAGTACTTC	CASRGQGVYEQYF
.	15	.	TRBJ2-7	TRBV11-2	TGTGCCAGCACCATCGGGGCAGGGATCTCCTACGAGCAGTACTTC	CASTIGAGISYEQYF
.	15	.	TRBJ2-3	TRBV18	TGTGCCAGCTCGCGCGGGACGAGCAGCACAGATACGCAGTATTTT	CASSRGTSSTDTQYF
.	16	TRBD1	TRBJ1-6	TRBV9	TGTGCCAGCAGCGTAAGGGCCACAGGGGGCGCGTCACCCCTCCACTTT	CASSVRATGGASPLHF
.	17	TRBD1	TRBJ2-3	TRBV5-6	TGTGCCAGCAGCTCCGTCAAACAGGGGAGAGGTCCAGATACGCAGTATTTT	CASSSVKQGRGPDTQYF
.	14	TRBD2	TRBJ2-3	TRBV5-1	TGCGCCAGCAGCTTGAGGGCGGGAGCAGATACGCAGTATTTT	CASSLRAGADTQYF
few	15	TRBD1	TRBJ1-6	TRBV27	TGTGCCAGCAGTTTAGTACAGGGGAGGAATTCACCCCTCCACTTT	CASSLVQGRNSPLHF
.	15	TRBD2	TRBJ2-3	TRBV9	TGTGCCAGCAGCGCCACGGGACTAGCGTCAGATACGCAGTATTTT	CASSATGLASDTQYF
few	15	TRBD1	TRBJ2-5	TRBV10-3	TGTGCCATCAGTGCGGGACAGGGGGATGGTGAGACCCAGTACTTC	CAISAGQGDGETQYF
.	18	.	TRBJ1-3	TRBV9	TGTGCCAGCAGCGTAGGGCCCGGTTCGGGGTTGTCTGGAAACACCATATATTTT	CASSVGPGSGLSGNTIYF
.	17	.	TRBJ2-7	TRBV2	TGTGCCAGCAGTGAAGCTTTCAGGGTCCCATCCTCCTACGAGCAGTACTTC	CASSEAFRVPSSYEQYF
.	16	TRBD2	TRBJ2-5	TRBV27	TGTGCCAGCAGTTTATTGGGTAGCGGGAGATTGGAGACCCAGTACTTC	CASSLLGSGRLETQYF
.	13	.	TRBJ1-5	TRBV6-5	TGTGCCAGCAGTTACGGGTATAGCCAGCCCCAGCATTTT	CASSYGYSQPQHF
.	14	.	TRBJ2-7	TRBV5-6	TGTGCCAGCAGCTTGAAGGACAGTTTCTACGAGCAGTACTTC	CASSLKDSFYEQYF
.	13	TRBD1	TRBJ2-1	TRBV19	TGTGCCAGTGTTGATGACAGGGTGCGTGAGCAGTTCTTC	CASVDDRVREQFF
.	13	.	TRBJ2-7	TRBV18	TGTGCCAGCTCACCGGATGGGAGAAACGAGCAGTACTTC	CASSPDGRNEQYF
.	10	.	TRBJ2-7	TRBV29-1	TGCAGCGTTGCTAGCGACGAGCAGTACTTC	CSVASDEQYF
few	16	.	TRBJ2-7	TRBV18	TGTGCCAGCTCACCCGCCTTCGGGTCAGAATACTACGAGCAGTACTTC	CASSPAFGSEYYEQYF
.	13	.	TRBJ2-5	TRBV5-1	TGCGCCAGCGGGCTACGGCCAGGGGAGACCCAGTACTTC	CASGLRPGETQYF
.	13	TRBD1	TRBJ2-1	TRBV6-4	TGTGCCAGCAGTTCGGGACAGTACAATGAGCAGTTCTTC	CASSSGQYNEQFF
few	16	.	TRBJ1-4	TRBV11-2	TGTGCCAGCAGCTCAACGGACGGAGCAACTAATGAAAAACTGTTTTTT	CASSSTDGATNEKLFF
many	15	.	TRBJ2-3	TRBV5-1	TGCGCCAGCAGCTTGGAGAGCTCTAGCACAGATACGCAGTATTTT	CASSLESSSTDTQYF
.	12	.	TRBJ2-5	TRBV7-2	TGTGCCAGCAGCTTAGGTCGGCAGACCCAGTACTTC	CASSLGRQTQYF
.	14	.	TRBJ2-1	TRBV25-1	TGTGCCAGCACCGTAACCGGGCAGAACAATGAGCAGTTCTTC	CASTVTGQNNEQFF
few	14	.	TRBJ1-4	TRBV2	TGTGCCAGCAGTGATAGGCAGCCTAATGAAAAACTGTTTTTT	CASSDRQPNEKLFF
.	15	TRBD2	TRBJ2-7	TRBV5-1	TGCGCCAGCAGCCGGACTAGTACTCGCGGTTACGAGCAGTACTTC	CASSRTSTRGYEQYF
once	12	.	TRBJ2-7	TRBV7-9	TGTGCCAGCAGCCAGCTCTCCTACGAGCAGTACTTC	CASSQLSYEQYF
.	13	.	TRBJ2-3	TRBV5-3	TGTGCCAGAAGCTATGTTAGGGGAGATACGCAGTATTTT	CARSYVRGDTQYF
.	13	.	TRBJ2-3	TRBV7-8	TGTGCCAGCAGCGGGTCGGGGACAGATACGCAGTATTTT	CASSGSGTDTQYF
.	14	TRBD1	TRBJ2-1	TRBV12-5	TGTGCTAGTGGTCCAAAGACAGGGGACAATGAGCAGTTCTTC	CASGPKTGDNEQFF
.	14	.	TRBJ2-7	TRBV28	TGTGCCAGCAGTTTTCTCCTAAGCTCCTACGAGCAGTACTTC	CASSFLLSSYEQYF
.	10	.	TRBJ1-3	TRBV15	TGTGCCACAGGCGGAAACACCATATATTTT	CATGGNTIYF
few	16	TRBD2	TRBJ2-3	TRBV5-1	TGCGCCAGCAGCTTAGGCTCTAGCGGAATCACAGATACGCAGTATTTT	CASSLGSSGITDTQYF
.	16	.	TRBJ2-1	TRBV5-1	TGCGCCAGCAGCAACCTAGGGAAAAGCTCCTACAATGAGCAGTTCTTC	CASSNLGKSSYNEQFF
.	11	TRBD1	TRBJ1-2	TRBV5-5	TGTGCTGGGACAGGGGGCGATGGCTACACCTTC	CAGTGGDGYTF
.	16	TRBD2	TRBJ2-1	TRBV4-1	TGCGCCAGCCGACCCTCACTAGCGGGAGGGACGAATGAGCAGTTCTTC	CASRPSLAGGTNEQFF
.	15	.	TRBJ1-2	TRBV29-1	TGCAGCGTTGAAGAGATGACAGGCGTGTGGTATGGCTACACCTTC	CSVEEMTGVWYGYTF